This T cell receptor (beta chain) originates from a study of blood T cell repertoires in COVID-19. Germline-derived CDR1 and CDR2 are SGHVS and FQNEAQ. J was trimmed by 7 bases and V by 4 bases; bases with no gene match: 11. This CDR3 region has 16 residues. Some clones are missing from TCRdb's copy, which holds only in-frame ones; the method was immunoSEQ multiplex PCR. The table records some 100,000 clones, 88% of them present only once. This receptor was identified in a woman of 80 years or more with active COVID-19. The rearrangement links TRBV7-8 to TRBJ2-1, with TRBD2 matching over 9 bases. Sequencing used peripheral blood. The CDR3 loop is CASSSSGGTSPNEQFF. For the CDR3, the DNA is TGTGCCAGCAGCTCCAGCGGGGGGACTAGCCCGAATGAGCAGTTCTTC. Full variable domain (missing parts from reference TRBV7-8 and TRBJ2-1): GAGVSQSPRYKVAKRGQDVALRCDPISGHVSLFWYQQALGQGPEFLTYFQNEAQLDKSGLPSDRFFAERPEGSVSTLKIQRTQQEDSAVYLCASSSSGGTSPNEQFFGPGTRLTVL.